A single sample is the source of the 22 T cell receptor beta chains below, sequenced in a study of cytomegalovirus exposure and HLA in healthy donors. A multiplex PCR was run with 60 Vbeta primers and 13 Jbeta primers. The protocol was immunoSEQ multiplex PCR, while the TCRdb copy is restricted to in-frame clones and leaves out a portion. There are roughly 130,000 clones in the sample; more than 60% occur only once, and less than 2% lies in the top ten. The sample comprised PBMCs. Source of these receptors: a man between 18 and 29 years old in good health and CMV-seronegative.

The V call is TRBV9, the J call TRBJ2-1; TRBD1 matches at 9 bases. The CDR3 consists of 16 residues. V lost 4 bases and J lost 4; bases outside the gene matches: 9. In germline, CDR1 is SGDLS, CDR2 YYNGEE. CDR3 loop: CASSPTGGGWYNEQFF. Here the CDR3 DNA reads TGTGCCAGCAGCCCAACAGGGGGCGGGTGGTACAATGAGCAGTTCTTC. Using reference TRBV9 and TRBJ2-1 for the parts outside the CDR3, the full variable domain is DSGVTQTPKHLITATGQRVTLRCSPRSGDLSVYWYQQSLDQGLQFLIQYYNGEERAKGNILERFSAQQFPDLHSELNLSSLELGDSALYFCASSPTGGGWYNEQFFGPGTRLTVL.

The CDR3 DNA reads TGTGCCAGCAGCCCGACCGGGACAGGGTTCTACGAGCAGTACTTC. Protein sequence: CASSPTGTGFYEQYF. This chain uses TRBV9 with TRBJ2-7, with 9 bases identical to TRBD1. CDR1 SGDLS and CDR2 YYNGEE come from the germline V gene. CDR3 length: 15 residues. Trimming cost V 4 bases and J 3 bases; bases outside gene matches: 8.

J is TRBJ2-1 and V is TRBV28; D ambiguous. The CDR3 runs to 15 residues. V lost 3 bases, J lost 2 bases, and 11 bases lay in between. Germline CDR1 reads MDHEN; CDR2 reads SYDVKM. This CDR3 reads CASSFFADTYNEQFF. The CDR3 bases are TGTGCCAGCAGTTTCTTTGCGGATACCTACAATGAGCAGTTCTTC.

This chain joins TRBV19 and TRBJ2-7, with D tentatively TRBD2 (6 bases). The length of the CDR3 is 14 residues. Germline assignment: CDR1 LNHDA and CDR2 SQIVND (reference sequence). Trimming cost V 6 bases and J 0 bases, with 12 bases left between them. The CDR3 nucleotides are TGTGCCAGTAGCCCCCGGGGGAGCTCCTACGAGCAGTACTTC. This codes for CASSPRGSSYEQYF.

The chain recombines TRBV27 with TRBJ1-1; 7 nucleotides agree with TRBD1. V shed 5 bases, J shed 3 bases, and the junction held 6 bases outside the gene matches. This CDR3 spans 14 amino acids. The germline V gene has CDR1 MNHEY and CDR2 SMNVEV (reference sequence). The CDR3 nucleotides are TGTGCCAGCAGTCTAGGGGGCGGGTACACTGAAGCTTTCTTT. It specifies CASSLGGGYTEAFF.

This clone was observed a handful of times. The chain combines TRBV7-9 with TRBJ2-2; maybe TRBD2 (6 bases). CDR1 SEHNR and CDR2 FQNEAQ come from the germline V gene (reference sequence). Trimming left V 3 bases short and J 0 bases short, with 17 bases between. The CDR3 sequence is 18 residues long. The CDR3 region is CASSLRLATFANTGELFF. CDR3 DNA sequence: TGTGCCAGCAGCTTGAGGCTAGCGACGTTCGCGAACACCGGGGAGCTGTTTTTT.

This clone has just a few counts. The chain joins TRBV6-5 to TRBJ2-7; perhaps TRBD2 as D (5 bases). Per germline, CDR1 MNHEY and CDR2 SVGAGI. Trimming cost V 6 bases and J 4 bases, with 13 bases left between them. The CDR3 is made up of 13 amino acids. The CDR3 is CASSPQEEYEQYF. In DNA form, the CDR3 reads TGTGCCAGCAGCCCCCAGGAGGAGTACGAGCAGTACTTC.

CDR3 amino acids: CASSPRLAGGPLHEQYF. The CDR3 bases are TGTGCCAGCAGTCCCCGACTAGCGGGGGGCCCCCTCCACGAGCAGTACTTC. J is TRBJ2-7 and V is TRBV27, with TRBD2 matching over 13 bases. The CDR3 consists of 17 residues. CDR1 and CDR2 from the germline V gene are MNHEY and SMNVEV (reference sequence). J was trimmed by 5 bases and V by 5 bases; bases with no gene match: 12.

The CDR3 DNA follows: TGCGCCAGCAGCCAAGTTGGGACAGGGGAAGGACACTATGGCTACACCTTC. It codes for CASSQVGTGEGHYGYTF. The chain uses TRBV4-1 and TRBJ1-2; 10 bases match TRBD1. CDR1 and CDR2 (germline): MGHRA, YSYEKL. Trimming took 1 base from V and 3 from J; bases not matched to a gene: 8. CDR3 length: 17 amino acids.

The chain carries TRBV9 and TRBJ2-5; D is uncertain. This CDR3 region has 13 residues. Germline lookup yields CDR1 SGDLS and CDR2 YYNGEE. The V and J ends lost 0 bases and 5 bases respectively, with 8 bases between them. The CDR3 spells CASSVVVGETQYF. The DNA of the CDR3 is TGTGCCAGCAGCGTAGTGGTCGGGGAGACCCAGTACTTC.

This chain uses TRBV5-3 with TRBJ1-2; D remains unclear. TRBV5-3 is classed as an ORF, of uncertain function. Trimming took off 10 bases at V and 3 bases at J, with 13 bases between the two ends. This CDR3 comprises 12 residues. CDR3 nucleotide sequence: TGTGCCTGGGGAGGACGTTACTATGGCTACACCTTC. This translates into CAWGGRYYGYTF.

The chain couples TRBV27 to TRBJ2-1, with D possibly matching TRBD2 (6 bases). V was clipped by 2 bases and J by 1 base, with 15 bases between them. The germline gives CDR1 MNHEY, CDR2 SMNVEV (reference sequence). The CDR3 is made up of 17 amino acids. CDR3 amino acids: CASSLAGRSGSYNEQFF. The CDR3 DNA sequence: TGTGCCAGCAGTTTAGCGGGGAGGAGCGGGTCCTACAATGAGCAGTTCTTC.

DNA of the CDR3: TGTGCCAGCAGTTATCGGAGTCCCGTTGGTGAAAAACTGTTTTTT. This sequence encodes CASSYRSPVGEKLFF. The chain combines TRBV6-5 with TRBJ1-4, with D unresolved. The CDR3 totals 15 residues. V dropped 3 bases and J dropped 7 bases, with 15 bases sitting between them. Looked up from germline, CDR1 is MNHEY and CDR2 is SVGAGI.

This clone was seen a few times. The limits of the CDR3 on the DNA are not certain, so only TCRdb's listed CDR3 is given. V and J are TRBV2 and TRBJ2-3; TRBD1, the D gene given by the table, was not confirmed from the DNA. Germline CDR1 SNHLY, CDR2 FYNNEI. The CDR3 is 13 amino acids long, termini counted. CDR3 in amino acids: CASSVGQGAREYF.

The genes are TRBV19 and TRBJ2-1; tentatively, D is TRBD2 (6 bases). Germline V CDR1 and CDR2: LNHDA, SQIVND (reference sequence). Trimming cost V 6 bases and J 4 bases, with 19 bases left between them. The CDR3 loop spans 16 amino acids. The CDR3 spells CASSVAGRPGYNEQFF. The CDR3, as DNA: TGTGCCAGTAGCGTGGCGGGGCGGCCAGGTTACAATGAGCAGTTCTTC.

The chain uses TRBV6-1 and TRBJ2-7; 7 bases are shared with TRBD1. CDR3 length: 13 amino acids. V gave up 5 bases and J gave up 2 bases; unmatched junction bases: 3. CDR1 and CDR2 (germline): MNHNS, SASEGT. In nucleotides, the CDR3 is TGTGCCAGCAGTAACAGGGGACCCTACGAGCAGTACTTC. It is translated as CASSNRGPYEQYF.

This chain links TRBV10-3 with TRBJ2-1; TRBD2 aligns across 10 bases. The CDR3 spans 13 residues. V dropped 7 bases and J dropped 8; count of bases not matched to a gene: 5. Germline V lookup: CDR1 ENHRY, CDR2 SYGVKD. CDR3 in amino acids: CAIKPSGGDEQFF. CDR3 bases: TGTGCCATCAAGCCTAGCGGGGGTGATGAGCAGTTCTTC.

This clone was counted a few times. The CDR3 DNA is TGTGCCAGCAGCGTATCGAGGGCCGACACGCAGTATTTT. Translation: CASSVSRADTQYF. The chain links TRBV9 to TRBJ2-3; tentatively, D is TRBD2 (5 bases). V lost 1 base to trimming and J lost 9 bases, with 12 bases between them. The germline V gene has CDR1 SGDLS and CDR2 YYNGEE. The CDR3 sequence is 13 residues long.

V is TRBV27 and J is TRBJ2-7; TRBD2 is a possible D gene (5 bases). Germline V gene data show CDR1 as MNHEY and CDR2 as SMNVEV (reference sequence). The CDR3 sequence is 11 residues long. Trimming left V 8 bases short and J 7 bases short, with 12 bases between. The CDR3 nucleotides are TGTGCCAGCGGAATAACGGGGGAGCAGTACTTC. It translates to CASGITGEQYF.

J is TRBJ2-5 and V is TRBV6-6; the D gene is possibly TRBD1 (5 bases). The germline V gene encodes CDR1 MNHNY and CDR2 SVGAGI (reference sequence). Trimming stripped 6 bases from V and 5 bases from J, with 13 bases between. CDR3 size: 13 residues. The DNA of the CDR3 is TGTGCCAGCAGCCGAAGGGGCATCGAGACCCAGTACTTC. This translates into CASSRRGIETQYF.

The chain employs TRBV6-1 and TRBJ1-2; 7 bases are a match to TRBD1. V gave up 4 bases and J gave up 8 bases; unmatched junction bases: 16. This CDR3 has 16 amino acids. Germline CDR1 MNHNS, CDR2 SASEGT. The CDR3 DNA follows: TGTGCCAGCAGTGCTTCTGCCCGGACAGGTCGGGGCGGCTACACCTTC. Translating it yields CASSASARTGRGGYTF.

In its sample, this clone was seen a few times. The chain joins TRBV30 to TRBJ2-7, with D unresolved. The V end lost 4 bases, the J end lost 6 bases, and 16 bases lay between the germline ends. The CDR3 loop spans 13 amino acids. Germline values: CDR1 GTSNPN, CDR2 SVGIG (reference sequence). CDR3 residues: CAWNPLVAREQYF. The CDR3 DNA reads TGTGCCTGGAACCCTCTGGTGGCTCGCGAGCAGTACTTC.